Listed below are T cell receptor beta chains from one sample, sequenced in a study of CD8 T cells in Susac syndrome. MiXCR, applied by TCRdb to the immunoSEQ multiplex PCR reads, yields one record per CDR3 protein. Of around 170,000 distinct CDR3 sequences in the sample, around 92% were seen once. What was sequenced was CD4+ T cells from PBMCs. The receptors were gathered from a human donor in good health. Each CDR3 is given with its conserved first and last residue. D genes are given only for firm matches. Only part of the rows carry a size: once, few, many, or a class if the clone is expanded.

>NA|TRBJ1-2|NA|TRBV28|15
TGTGCCAGCACCCTTGGAGGGCTTCTCTTCTATGGCTACACCTTC
CASTLGGLLFYGYTF
>NA|TRBJ2-7|NA|TRBV29-1|13
TGCAGCGTAACTGACAGAATCACCTACGAGCAGTACTTC
CSVTDRITYEQYF
>TRBD1|TRBJ2-7|NA|TRBV20-1|15
TGCAGTGCTAGATCACGGACAGGGGGAGGCGGCGAGCAGTACTTC
CSARSRTGGGGEQYF
>TRBD2|TRBJ2-5|NA|TRBV5-1|18
TGCGCCAGCACCCTTCTTTCTAGCGGGGGTTTGAGTCGGGAGACCCAGTACTTC
CASTLLSSGGLSRETQYF
>NA|TRBJ1-1|NA|TRBV5-1|11
TGCGCCAGCAGCTGGGGAGGGGCAGCTTTCTTT
CASSWGGAAFF
>TRBD1|TRBJ1-5|NA|TRBV19|14
TGTGCCAGTAGTCTAATCGACAGGGGGCAGCCCCAGCATTTT
CASSLIDRGQPQHF
>TRBD2|TRBJ2-7|NA|TRBV5-1|15
TGCGCCAGCAGCTCGGCGGGGGGGCATTCCGCCGAGCAGTACTTC
CASSSAGGHSAEQYF
>TRBD2|TRBJ2-1|NA|TRBV9|16
TGTGCCAGCAGCGTAGCGGCGGGGAGGGGATACAATGAGCAGTTCTTC
CASSVAAGRGYNEQFF
>TRBD1|TRBJ1-5|NA|TRBV27|15
TGTGCCAGCAGTTTTGGGACAGGGGGCTATCAGCCCCAGCATTTT
CASSFGTGGYQPQHF
>NA|TRBJ2-4|NA|TRBV11-2|12
TGTGCCAGCTCCCACGAGGAAAACATTCAGTACTTC
CASSHEENIQYF
>NA|TRBJ1-5|NA|TRBV20-1|15
TGCAGTGCTAGAGACGATAGGGCAGGAGGTCAGCCCCAGCATTTT
CSARDDRAGGQPQHF
>TRBD2|TRBJ2-2|NA|TRBV5-6|14
TGTGCCAGCAGCTGGGGGAGGGACACCGGGGAGCTGTTTTTT
CASSWGRDTGELFF
>TRBD1|TRBJ1-2|NA|TRBV12-3/TRBV12-4|15
TGTGCCAGCAGCTGGGGGACAGGGGGCGCGAGAGGCTACACCTTC
CASSWGTGGARGYTF
>NA|TRBJ2-7|NA|TRBV11-1|14
TGTGCCAGCAGCCCTCCACTCGGGGTCTACGAGCAGTACTTC
CASSPPLGVYEQYF
>NA|TRBJ2-1|NA|TRBV6-4|14
TGTGCCAGCAGTGACCGGACATGGCGTGGTGAGCAGTTCTTC
CASSDRTWRGEQFF
>NA|TRBJ2-7|NA|TRBV19|14
TGTGCCAGTAGTCCCACGGACAGATTCTCCAAGCAGTACTTC
CASSPTDRFSKQYF
>NA|TRBJ2-3|NA|TRBV7-2|15
TGTGCCAGCAGCTTTGGGGCGGGGCGGACAGATACGCAGTATTTT
CASSFGAGRTDTQYF
>TRBD1|TRBJ1-1|NA|TRBV6-2/TRBV6-3|15
TGTGCCAGCAGTTACCCACGGACAGGGCGAACTGAAGCTTTCTTT
CASSYPRTGRTEAFF
>NA|TRBJ2-2|NA|TRBV18|15
TGTGCCAGCTCACCTTGGGAAGGGGGCACCGGGGAGCTGTTTTTT
CASSPWEGGTGELFF
>NA|TRBJ2-7|few|TRBV2|14
TGTGCCAGCAGAGAACTACTGAGCTCCTACGAGCAGTACTTC
CASRELLSSYEQYF
>TRBD2|TRBJ2-1|NA|TRBV19|15
TGTGCCAGTAGCTTTCGGGAGGGTGTGTACAATGAGCAGTTCTTC
CASSFREGVYNEQFF
>TRBD1|TRBJ1-1|NA|TRBV6-6|15
TGTGCCAGCACCCATGGGCAGGGGGCGGTCACTGAAGCTTTCTTT
CASTHGQGAVTEAFF
>TRBD2|TRBJ2-7|once|TRBV7-2|16
TGTGCCAGCAGCTTATTTGCGGGACTAGCGGCGTACGAGCAGTACTTC
CASSLFAGLAAYEQYF
>NA|TRBJ1-1|NA|TRBV6-5|13
TGTGCCAGCAGTTACAATGGGGGCACTGAAGCTTTCTTT
CASSYNGGTEAFF
>NA|TRBJ2-7|NA|TRBV6-2/TRBV6-3|15
TGTGCCAGCAGTTATCCCGACAGCTTGACCTACGAGCAGTACTTC
CASSYPDSLTYEQYF
>TRBD2|TRBJ2-7|NA|TRBV5-1|15
TGCGCCAGCAGCTTGGATGCGGGAGGGCCCTACGAGCAGTACTTC
CASSLDAGGPYEQYF
>TRBD1|TRBJ2-7|NA|TRBV4-1|17
TGCGCCAGCAGCCAAGATAGGGGGACAGAAAAGCCCTACGAGCAGTACTTC
CASSQDRGTEKPYEQYF
>NA|TRBJ2-7|NA|TRBV20-1|14
TGCAGTGCCCCGGGAAGGGGGGCCTCCAGCGAGCAGTACTTC
CSAPGRGASSEQYF
>TRBD2|TRBJ2-1|NA|TRBV28|23
TGTGCCAGCACCCCAGTAGCCAACGGGTTGGGACGCGGGAGAGGGCTCTCCTACAATGAGCAGTTCTTC
CASTPVANGLGRGRGLSYNEQFF
>TRBD1|TRBJ1-1|NA|TRBV7-2|13
TGTGCCAGCAGCTTATACGACAGGGAAGCAGCTTTCTTT
CASSLYDREAAFF
>NA|TRBJ1-1|NA|TRBV29-1|13
TGCAGCGTTGAAGTATACAGGGAGACTGAAGCTTTCTTT
CSVEVYRETEAFF
>NA|TRBJ2-7|few|TRBV30|14
TGTGCCACGATACCGGGACATTCGTCCTACGAGCAGTACTTC
CATIPGHSSYEQYF
>NA|TRBJ1-5|NA|TRBV30|13
TGTGCCTGGAGTGAGAGGTCCAATCAGCCCCAGCATTTT
CAWSERSNQPQHF
>NA|TRBJ2-7|NA|TRBV27|14
TGTGCCAGCAGTTTGGTAGGGGACTCCTACGAGCAGTACTTC
CASSLVGDSYEQYF
>TRBD1|TRBJ1-1|NA|TRBV19|15
TGTGCCAGTAGTATACAGGACAGGGCAGGGACTGAAGCTTTCTTT
CASSIQDRAGTEAFF
>NA|TRBJ1-4|NA|TRBV14|12
TGTGCCAGCAGCTCCGGATGGGAAAAACTGTTTTTT
CASSSGWEKLFF
>TRBD1|TRBJ2-7|NA|TRBV28|15
TGTGCCAGCAGCCTTGGGGGCCAGGGGGCGGACGAGCAGTACTTC
CASSLGGQGADEQYF
>NA|TRBJ2-5|NA|TRBV5-1|14
TGCGCCAGCAGCTTGGTGGGGGCCCAAGAGACCCAGTACTTC
CASSLVGAQETQYF
>NA|TRBJ1-2|NA|TRBV29-1|15
TGCAGCGTTGAAGATATCGCAGGGAGCCTCTATGGCTACACCTTC
CSVEDIAGSLYGYTF
>NA|TRBJ1-4|few|TRBV5-1|14
TGCGCCAGCAGCCCTACAGGGAATGGGGAAAAACTGTTTTTT
CASSPTGNGEKLFF
>NA|TRBJ2-3|NA|TRBV20-1|15
TGCAGTGCTAGAGATAACAGGGAGGGCACAGATACGCAGTATTTT
CSARDNREGTDTQYF
>TRBD2|TRBJ2-2|NA|TRBV5-1|16
TGCGCCAGCAGCTTGGACCTAGCGGGGGCCACCGGGGAGCTGTTTTTT
CASSLDLAGATGELFF
>NA|TRBJ1-1|NA|TRBV6-1|15
TGTGCCAGCACCCAGGGGACGGCGCGGGACACTGAAGCTTTCTTT
CASTQGTARDTEAFF
>TRBD1|TRBJ1-6|once|TRBV7-9|16
TGTGCCAGCATCAGGGACAGGTCGGGGCCTAATTCACCCCTCCACTTT
CASIRDRSGPNSPLHF
>NA|TRBJ2-7|NA|TRBV21-1|14
TGTGCCAGCAGCAGGGGCGGCGGTGGATACGAGCAGTACTTC
CASSRGGGGYEQYF
>NA|TRBJ1-4|NA|TRBV30|16
TGTGCCTGGAGTACCGGAGGAGCTCCAACTAATGAAAAACTGTTTTTT
CAWSTGGAPTNEKLFF
>NA|TRBJ2-1|NA|TRBV20-1|11
TGCAGTGCTAGCAACTACAATGAGCAGTTCTTC
CSASNYNEQFF
>NA|TRBJ1-4|NA|TRBV7-8|15
TGTGCCAGCAGCTTACGAGTTACAACTAATGAAAAACTGTTTTTT
CASSLRVTTNEKLFF
>NA|TRBJ2-7|NA|TRBV5-1|15
TGCGCCAGCAGCTTGGCCGAGGTCCGATCCTACGAGCAGTACTTC
CASSLAEVRSYEQYF
>NA|TRBJ2-3|NA|TRBV3-1|16
TGTGCCAGCAGCCAAGAAGGCCTAGGACTTCCAGATACGCAGTATTTT
CASSQEGLGLPDTQYF
>NA|TRBJ2-2|NA|TRBV7-6|15
TGTGCCAGCAGCTCCATTAGGGGTAGGACCGGGGAGCTGTTTTTT
CASSSIRGRTGELFF
>TRBD2|TRBJ2-1|NA|TRBV27|15
TGTGCCAGCAGCAGCGGGGGCGCAGGGAAGAATGAGCAGTTCTTC
CASSSGGAGKNEQFF
>TRBD1|TRBJ1-4|NA|TRBV9|15
TGTGCCAGCAGCTCCAACAGGGGAGGGAATGAAAAACTGTTTTTT
CASSSNRGGNEKLFF
>NA|TRBJ1-5|NA|TRBV29-1|13
TGCAGCGTCACGACCGGTAGCAATCAGCCCCAGCATTTT
CSVTTGSNQPQHF